Given below is one TCR beta chain in context. Its antigen is undetermined. The entry originates in a study of T cell responses to AZD1222 COVID-19 vaccine. Notes on the study in general: White British people made up most donors, females outnumbered males, and clonal diversity was possibly underestimated. Baseline serology detected seropositivity in only six AZD1222 recipients.

The repertoire was sequenced with immunoSEQ multiplex PCR; TCRdb's copy has only in-frame clones and lacks some. The table lists more than 90,000 clones, approximately 90% of them singletons. Looked up from germline, CDR1 is SNHLY and CDR2 is FYNNEI. Unmatched junction bases numbered 6, after V lost 6 bases and J lost 8 bases. This CDR3 contains 14 residues. This rearrangement joins TRBV2 to TRBJ1-4, with TRBD1 matching 10 bases. This sequence was found in an adult who received the AZD1222 COVID-19 vaccine. This specimen consisted of peripheral blood, obtained 28 days after the second AZD1222 dose. The CDR3 here is CASRVGTGEEKLFF. The CDR3 DNA follows: TGTGCCAGCAGGGTCGGGACAGGGGAGGAAAAACTGTTTTTT. Variable domain in full (rest from reference TRBV2 and TRBJ1-4): EPEVTQTPSHQVTQMGQEVILRCVPISNHLYFYWYRQILGQKVEFLVSFYNNEISEKSEIFDDQFSVERPDGSNFTLKIRSTKLEDSAMYFCASRVGTGEEKLFFGSGTQLSVL.